This T cell receptor beta chain was sequenced for a study of cytomegalovirus exposure and HLA in healthy donors. Study-wide points: What was likely a sequencing artifact was a cluster of highly shared sequence variants. Later analysis found that TCR beta chains associated with HLA were more clonally expanded than other, equally common chains.

As to this clone: Its antigen is not identified.

The CDR3 totals 14 residues. J lost 7 bases, V lost 4 bases, and 5 bases had no gene match. The germline CDR1 and CDR2 sequences are SEHNR and FQNEAQ (reference sequence). In the PCR, 60 Vbeta and 13 Jbeta primers were used. The assay was immunoSEQ multiplex PCR, and TCRdb's table has in-frame clones only and misses some. The data show about 140,000 clones, with roughly 80% seen just once and around 1.7% held by the top ten. This chain uses TRBV7-9 with TRBJ2-5, with 11 positions matching TRBD2. The source is a female donor in good health and CMV-seronegative. The sequenced sample was PBMCs. The CDR3 region has the DNA TGTGCCAGCAGCTCAACTAGCGGGAGCTGGACCCAGTACTTC. This encodes CASSSTSGSWTQYF.